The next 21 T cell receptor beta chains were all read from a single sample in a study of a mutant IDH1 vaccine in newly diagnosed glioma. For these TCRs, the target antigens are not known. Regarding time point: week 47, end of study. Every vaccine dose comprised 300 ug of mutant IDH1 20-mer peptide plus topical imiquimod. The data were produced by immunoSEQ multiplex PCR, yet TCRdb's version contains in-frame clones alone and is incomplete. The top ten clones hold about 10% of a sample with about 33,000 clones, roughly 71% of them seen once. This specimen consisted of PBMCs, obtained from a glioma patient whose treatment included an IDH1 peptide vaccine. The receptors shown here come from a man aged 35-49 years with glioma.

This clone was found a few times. CDR3 nucleotides: TGCGCCAGCAGCCTAGAGGCGAGTTCACCCCTCCACTTT. It codes for CASSLEASSPLHF. The chain combines TRBV4-1 with TRBJ1-6; no definite D call. The CDR3 loop spans 13 amino acids. Per germline, CDR1 MGHRA and CDR2 YSYEKL. V gave up 4 bases and J gave up 9 bases, with 10 bases separating them.

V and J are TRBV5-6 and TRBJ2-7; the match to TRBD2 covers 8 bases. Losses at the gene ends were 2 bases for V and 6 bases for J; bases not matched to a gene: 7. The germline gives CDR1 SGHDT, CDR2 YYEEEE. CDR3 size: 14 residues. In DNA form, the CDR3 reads TGTGCCAGCAGCTTCTCCTTCGGGAGGGCCGAGCAGTACGTC. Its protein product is CASSFSFGRAEQYV.

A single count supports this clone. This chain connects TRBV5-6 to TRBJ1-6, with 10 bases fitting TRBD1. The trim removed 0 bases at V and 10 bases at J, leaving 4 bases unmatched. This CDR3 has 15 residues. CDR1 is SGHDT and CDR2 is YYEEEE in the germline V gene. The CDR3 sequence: CASSLGGQGWSPLHF. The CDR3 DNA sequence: TGTGCCAGCAGCTTGGGGGGACAGGGGTGGTCACCCCTCCACTTT.

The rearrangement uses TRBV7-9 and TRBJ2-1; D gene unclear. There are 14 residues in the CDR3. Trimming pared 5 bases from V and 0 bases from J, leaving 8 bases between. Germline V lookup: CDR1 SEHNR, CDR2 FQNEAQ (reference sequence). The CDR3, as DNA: TGTGCCAGCAGCACCCAAAGCTCCTACAATGAGCAGTTCTTC. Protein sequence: CASSTQSSYNEQFF.

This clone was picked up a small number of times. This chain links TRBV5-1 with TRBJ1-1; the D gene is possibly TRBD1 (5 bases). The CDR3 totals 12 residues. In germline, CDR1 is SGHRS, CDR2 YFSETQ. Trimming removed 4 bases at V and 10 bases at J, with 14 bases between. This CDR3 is CASSSSGRGAFF. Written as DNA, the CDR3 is TGCGCCAGCAGCAGTTCGGGGAGGGGAGCTTTCTTT.

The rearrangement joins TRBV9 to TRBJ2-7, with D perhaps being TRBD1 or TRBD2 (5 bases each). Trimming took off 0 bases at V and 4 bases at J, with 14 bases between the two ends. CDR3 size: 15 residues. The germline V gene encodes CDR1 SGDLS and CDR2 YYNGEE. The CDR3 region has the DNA TGTGCCAGCAGCGTAGATGGGGACCCCCAATACGAGCAGTACTTC. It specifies CASSVDGDPQYEQYF.

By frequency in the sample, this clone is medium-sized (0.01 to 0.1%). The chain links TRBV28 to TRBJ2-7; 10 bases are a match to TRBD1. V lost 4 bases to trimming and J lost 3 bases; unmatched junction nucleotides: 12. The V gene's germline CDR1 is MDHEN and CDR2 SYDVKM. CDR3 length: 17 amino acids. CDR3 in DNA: TGTGCCAGCAGTTCTGCTCAATCGACAGGGGGCCTCTACGAGCAGTACTTC. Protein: CASSSAQSTGGLYEQYF.

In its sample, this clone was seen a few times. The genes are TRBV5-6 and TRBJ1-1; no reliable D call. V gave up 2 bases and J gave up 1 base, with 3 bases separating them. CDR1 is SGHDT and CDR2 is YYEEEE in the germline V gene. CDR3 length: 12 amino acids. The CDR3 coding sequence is TGTGCCAGCAGCTTCGGGAACACTGAAGCTTTCTTT. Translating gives CASSFGNTEAFF.

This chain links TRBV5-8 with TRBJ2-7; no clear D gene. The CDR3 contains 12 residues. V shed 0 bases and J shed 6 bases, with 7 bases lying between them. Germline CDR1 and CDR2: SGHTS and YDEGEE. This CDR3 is CASSLGVVEQYV. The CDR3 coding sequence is TGTGCCAGCAGCTTGGGTGTGGTCGAGCAGTACGTC.

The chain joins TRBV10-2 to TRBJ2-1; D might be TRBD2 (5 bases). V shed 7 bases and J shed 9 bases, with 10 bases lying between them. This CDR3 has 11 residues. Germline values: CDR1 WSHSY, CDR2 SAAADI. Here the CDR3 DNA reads TGCGCCAGCACCCGGAGGTTTGAGCAGTTCTTC. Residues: CASTRRFEQFF.

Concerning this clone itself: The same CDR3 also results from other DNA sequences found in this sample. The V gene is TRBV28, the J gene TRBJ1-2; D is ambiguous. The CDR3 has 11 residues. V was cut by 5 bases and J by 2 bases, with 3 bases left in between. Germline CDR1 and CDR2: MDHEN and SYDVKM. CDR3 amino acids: CASSINYGYTF. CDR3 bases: TGTGCCAGCAGTATCAACTATGGCTACACCTTC.

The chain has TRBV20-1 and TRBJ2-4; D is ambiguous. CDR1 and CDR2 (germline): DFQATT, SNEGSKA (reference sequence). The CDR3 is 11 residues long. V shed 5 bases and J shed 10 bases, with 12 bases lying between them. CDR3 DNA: TGCAGTGCTCCGTCCCTAGGGATTCAGTACTTC. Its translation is CSAPSLGIQYF.

CDR3 DNA: TGTGCTAGTGGCGCCGGGGGGACTAGCGGGAGTAGGCCCTACAATGAGCAGTTCTTC. Its protein product is CASGAGGTSGSRPYNEQFF. This rearrangement joins TRBV12-5 to TRBJ2-1, with TRBD2 identical over 14 bases. From germline, CDR1 is LGHNT and CDR2 FRNRAP. V was clipped by 6 bases and J by 2 bases; unmatched bases: 12. The length of the CDR3 is 19 residues.

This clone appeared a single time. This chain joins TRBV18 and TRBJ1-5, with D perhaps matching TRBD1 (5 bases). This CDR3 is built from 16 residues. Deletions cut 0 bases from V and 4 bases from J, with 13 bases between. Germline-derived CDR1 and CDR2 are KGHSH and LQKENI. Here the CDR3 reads CASSPPGPALNQPQHF. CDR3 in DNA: TGTGCCAGCTCACCACCGGGGCCCGCGCTTAATCAGCCCCAGCATTTT.

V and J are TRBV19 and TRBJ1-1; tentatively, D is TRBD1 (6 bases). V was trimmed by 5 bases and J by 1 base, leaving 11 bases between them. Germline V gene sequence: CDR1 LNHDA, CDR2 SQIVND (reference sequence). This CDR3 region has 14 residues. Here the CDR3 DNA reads TGTGCCAGTAGTCGGGGGCCCAGGAACACTGAAGCTTTCTTT. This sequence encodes CASSRGPRNTEAFF.

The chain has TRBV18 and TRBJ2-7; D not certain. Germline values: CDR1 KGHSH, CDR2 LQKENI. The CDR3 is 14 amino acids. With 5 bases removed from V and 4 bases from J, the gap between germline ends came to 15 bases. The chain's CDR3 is CASSSASPTYEQYF. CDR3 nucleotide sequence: TGTGCCAGCTCATCGGCGTCGCCTACTTACGAGCAGTACTTC.

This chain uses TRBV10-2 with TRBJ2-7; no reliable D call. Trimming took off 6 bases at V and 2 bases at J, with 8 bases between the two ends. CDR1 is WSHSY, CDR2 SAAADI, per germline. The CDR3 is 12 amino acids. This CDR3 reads CASSLTAYEQYV. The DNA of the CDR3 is TGCGCCAGCAGCCTCACCGCCTACGAGCAGTACGTC.

CDR3 residues: CASSLTQGNEQYV. The CDR3 DNA is TGTGCCAGTAGTTTAACTCAGGGGAACGAGCAGTACGTC. The V and J genes are TRBV19 and TRBJ2-7, with D possibly TRBD1 on 6 matching bases. CDR1 and CDR2 (germline): LNHDA, SQIVND (reference sequence). V was pared by 5 bases and J by 5 bases, with 13 bases between. The CDR3 totals 13 residues.

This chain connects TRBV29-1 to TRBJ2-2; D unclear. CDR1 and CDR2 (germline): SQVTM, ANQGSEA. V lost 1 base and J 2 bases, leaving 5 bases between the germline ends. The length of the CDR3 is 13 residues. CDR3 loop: CSVEGINTGELFF. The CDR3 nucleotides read TGCAGCGTTGAAGGGATCAACACCGGGGAGCTGTTTTTT.

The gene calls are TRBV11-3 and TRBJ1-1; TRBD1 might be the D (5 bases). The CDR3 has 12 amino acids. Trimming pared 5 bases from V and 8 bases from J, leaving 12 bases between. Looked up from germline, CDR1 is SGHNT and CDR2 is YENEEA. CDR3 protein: CASSRAGPEAFF. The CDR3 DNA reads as TGTGCCAGCAGCCGAGCGGGGCCCGAAGCTTTCTTT.

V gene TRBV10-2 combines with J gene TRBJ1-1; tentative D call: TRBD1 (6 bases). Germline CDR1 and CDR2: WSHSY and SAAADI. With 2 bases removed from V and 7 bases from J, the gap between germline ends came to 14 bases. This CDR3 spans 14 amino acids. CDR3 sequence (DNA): TGCGCCAGCAGTGAGCACTGGGGGCGGAATGAAGCTTTCTTT. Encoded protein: CASSEHWGRNEAFF.